These 31 T cell receptor beta chains originate from one sample sequenced in a study of T cell clonality in common variable immunodeficiency. Study outcomes and limitations: Common variable immunodeficiency TCR beta sequences reportedly had fewer deletions and N-nucleotide insertions.

No antigen has been assigned to these receptors. Using immunoSEQ multiplex PCR, the repertoire was profiled, and TCRdb retains in-frame clones only, with some absent. The table lists about 28,000 clones, with no singletons. The source material was peripheral blood mononuclear cells. These receptors were obtained from a human donor with common variable immunodeficiency.

This clone was seen a handful of times. The observed sequence ends 3 residues before the CDR3 terminus, with the missing tail filled in from the germline J gene. V gene TRBV6-2 or TRBV6-3 combines with J gene TRBJ2-3, with TRBD2 identical over 11 bases. Germline trimming cut 0 bases from V and 5 bases from J; bases unmatched to any gene: 7. This CDR3 is 17 amino acids long. Germline V gene lookup returns CDR1 MNHEY and CDR2 SVGEGT. CDR3 protein: CASSYSLTSGGLDTQYF. The part of the CDR3 DNA that was read is TGTGCCAGCAGTTACTCGCTCACTAGCGGGGGACTAGATACG.

Notes on this clone: Read data end 3 residues before the CDR3 end; the end is taken from the germline J gene. V usage is TRBV7-9 and J usage is TRBJ1-1; D perhaps matches TRBD1 (6 bases). Trimming took 5 bases from V and 6 from J, leaving 16 bases between them. The CDR3 sequence is 14 residues long. Germline CDR1 SEHNR, CDR2 FQNEAQ (reference sequence). CDR3 residues: CASSLRGGFAEAFF. CDR3 DNA, as far as it was read: TGTGCCAGCAGCCTAAGGGGGGGGTTTGCTGAA.

This clone came up many times. The read falls 3 residues short of the CDR3 end, and the missing part is taken from the germline J gene. The chain is built from TRBV19 and TRBJ2-1, with 11 bases fitting TRBD1. The CDR3 has 15 residues. The germline V gene encodes CDR1 LNHDA and CDR2 SQIVND (reference sequence). After removal of 10 bases from V and 1 base from J, the junction contained 6 bases not matched to a gene. The sequenced part of the CDR3 DNA is TGTGCCACCCTCCGGGACAGGGGGTCCTACAATGAG. It codes for CATLRDRGSYNE. The whole CDR3 reads CATLRDRGSYNEQFF.

In this sample, this clone turned up a few times. The read ends 3 residues before the CDR3 terminus; that terminus is restored from the germline J gene. V and J are TRBV30 and TRBJ2-1, with 8 bases that match TRBD2. V gave up 1 base and J gave up 9 bases; unmatched junction bases: 5. Germline V gives CDR1 GTSNPN, CDR2 SVGIG (reference sequence). The CDR3 loop spans 13 amino acids. CDR3 protein: CAWSERGSGEQFF. The sequenced part of the CDR3 DNA is TGTGCCTGGAGTGAGCGGGGGTCGGGTGAG.

The sample holds many counts of this clone. The CDR3 goes on 3 residues after the read ends, and that part is filled in from the germline J gene. Other DNA variants within this sample encode the same CDR3. This rearrangement joins TRBV18 to TRBJ2-6; no clear D. Trimming removed 2 bases from V and 0 bases from J, with 17 bases in between. In germline, CDR1 is KGHSH, CDR2 LQKENI. The CDR3 consists of 19 residues. The sequenced part of the CDR3 DNA is TGTGCCAGCTCACCAAGGGCCATGTCTCCTCTCTCTGGGGCCAACGTC. Amino acids: CASSPRAMSPLSGANV. The full-length CDR3 reads as CASSPRAMSPLSGANVLTF.

Ten or more counts support this clone. The sequence runs out 3 residues before the end of the CDR3; the remainder is reconstructed from the germline J gene. This specimen includes other DNA sequences encoding the same CDR3. V is TRBV20-1 and J is TRBJ2-5; 9 positions agree with TRBD2. Germline values: CDR1 DFQATT, CDR2 SNEGSKA (reference sequence). The CDR3 length is 14 residues. The V and J ends lost 2 bases and 2 bases, in that order; junction bases with no gene match: 3. The DNA read from the CDR3 is TGCAGTGCTAGACTAGCGGGGAGGCAAGAGACC. This gives the protein CSARLAGRQET. The whole CDR3 sequence is CSARLAGRQETQYF.

This clone was recorded at least ten times. The missing CDR3 end, 3 residues past where the read stops, is filled in from the germline J gene. This rearrangement joins TRBV6-1 to TRBJ1-1, with D perhaps TRBD1 (6 bases). Per germline, CDR1 MNHNS and CDR2 SASEGT. This CDR3 has 14 residues. V lost 4 bases, J lost 2 bases, and 11 bases lay in between. The DNA read from the CDR3 is TGTGCCAGCAGTGGCACAGGGTTCAACACTGAA. As protein: CASSGTGFNTE. The CDR3, in full, reads CASSGTGFNTEAFF.

This clone appeared many times. The CDR3 extends 3 residues past the end of the read, so its final part is completed from the germline J gene. The rearrangement joins TRBV13 to TRBJ2-2; D call uncertain. Germline V CDR1 and CDR2: PRHDT, FYEKMQ (reference sequence). The germline V and J ends were trimmed by 0 bases and 5 bases, with 13 bases remaining between them. The CDR3 totals 16 residues. CDR3 bases read: TGTGCCAGCAGCTTAGGCCTAATCGGTGAAACCGGGGAG. The encoded protein is CASSLGLIGETGE. The CDR3 in full is CASSLGLIGETGELFF.

Sample share makes this clone medium-sized. The read halts 3 residues ahead of the CDR3 end, with the missing end drawn from the germline J gene. The chain uses TRBV6-2 or TRBV6-3 and TRBJ2-6; D is ambiguous. Looked up from germline, CDR1 is MNHEY and CDR2 is SVGEGT. Trimming cost V 6 bases and J 3 bases, with 3 bases left between them. This CDR3 has 12 residues. The chain's CDR3 is CASSVGANVLTF. CDR3 DNA (partial): TGTGCCAGCAGCGTTGGGGCCAACGTC.

This clone has only a few counts. Sequencing ends 3 residues short of the CDR3 end; the germline J gene provides the rest. V usage is TRBV5-1 and J usage is TRBJ2-7; D gene uncertain. The length of the CDR3 is 14 residues. With 5 bases removed from V and 3 bases from J, the gap between germline ends came to 15 bases. In germline, CDR1 is SGHRS, CDR2 YFSETQ. The CDR3: CASRPKFGHYEQYF. CDR3 DNA, as far as it was read: TGCGCCAGCAGGCCCAAGTTCGGTCACTACGAG.

This clone has at least ten counts. Its ends do not fully match the called genes, so a read error is possible. The CDR3 goes on 3 residues after the read ends, and that part is filled in from the germline J gene. J is TRBJ2-1 and V is TRBV7-8; 10 bases match TRBD2. The germline gives CDR1 SGHVS, CDR2 FQNEAQ. The CDR3 has 16 amino acids. The CDR3 protein is CASSLGASGGHNEQFF. The part of the CDR3 DNA that was read is TGTGCCAGCAGTTTAGGGGCTAGCGGGGGCCACAATGAG.

This clone has more than one count but fewer than ten. Coverage ceases 3 residues before the CDR3 finishes, and the germline J gene fills in the end. The gene calls are TRBV6-1 and TRBJ2-3; 12 nucleotides align to TRBD2. The CDR3 has 15 amino acids. Losses at the gene ends were 2 bases for V and 4 bases for J; bases not matched to a gene: 1. Germline CDR1 and CDR2: MNHNS and SASEGT. The sequenced part of the CDR3 DNA is TGTGCCAGCAGTGAACTAGCGGGGGGGCCAGATACG. Encoded protein: CASSELAGGPDT. The whole CDR3 protein is CASSELAGGPDTQYF.

Concerning this clone itself: The CDR3 end is not reached by the read, which stops 3 residues before it; the germline J gene fills it in. The chain is built from TRBV18 and TRBJ2-3, with TRBD2 matching 13 bases. V shed 1 base, J shed 4 bases, and the junction held 5 bases outside the gene matches. The germline gives CDR1 KGHSH, CDR2 LQKENI. The CDR3 totals 17 residues. The covered CDR3 bases are TGTGCCAGCTCACCACTCCCGGGACTAGCGGGGCCAGATACG. Its translation is CASSPLPGLAGPDT. The whole CDR3 sequence is CASSPLPGLAGPDTQYF.

A remark on this clone: The read halts 3 residues ahead of the CDR3 end, with the missing end drawn from the germline J gene. The genes are TRBV19 and TRBJ2-2; tentatively, D is TRBD2 (7 bases). The germline V and J ends were trimmed by 5 bases and 3 bases, with 10 bases remaining between them. Germline assignment: CDR1 LNHDA and CDR2 SQIVND (reference sequence). CDR3 length: 14 amino acids. The CDR3 bases that were read are TGTGCCAGTAGTCCCGGGGGGCACACCGGGGAG. Translated: CASSPGGHTGE. The CDR3, in full, reads CASSPGGHTGELFF.

This clone has a handful of counts. The read ends 3 residues before the CDR3 terminus; that terminus is restored from the germline J gene. V and J are TRBV7-7 and TRBJ2-5; 8 bases are shared with TRBD2. J gave up 2 bases and V 3 bases, and 5 bases lay outside the gene matches. CDR1 and CDR2 (germline): SSHAT, FNYEAQ (reference sequence). The CDR3 has 15 residues. The sequenced part of the CDR3 DNA is TGTGCCAGCAGCTTCCGCCGCGGGGGGCAAGAGACC. Protein sequence: CASSFRRGGQET. The whole CDR3 region reads CASSFRRGGQETQYF.

This clone has a count of ten or more. Read coverage stops 3 residues before the CDR3 terminus; the germline J gene supplies the remainder. This rearrangement joins TRBV18 to TRBJ1-1; weak D call: TRBD1 (5 bases). This CDR3 is 13 amino acids long. The germline gives CDR1 KGHSH, CDR2 LQKENI. The ends were cut back, 5 bases at V and 5 bases at J, with 12 bases in the middle. The CDR3 DNA, read in part, is TGTGCCAGCTCAGGTTTACGACAGACTGAA. This encodes CASSGLRQTE. The whole CDR3 sequence reads CASSGLRQTEAFF.

As concerns this clone: The missing CDR3 end, 3 residues past where the read stops, is filled in from the germline J gene. V gene TRBV6-1 combines with J gene TRBJ1-1; tentatively, D is TRBD1 (6 bases). The germline V and J ends were trimmed by 4 bases and 4 bases, with 10 bases remaining between them. The CDR3 sequence is 13 residues long. Germline V lookup: CDR1 MNHNS, CDR2 SASEGT. The CDR3 loop is CASSVTGSTEAFF. The covered CDR3 bases are TGTGCCAGCAGTGTCACAGGGAGCACTGAA.

This clone was found a few times. The observed sequence ends 3 residues before the CDR3 terminus, with the missing tail filled in from the germline J gene. The gene calls are TRBV5-1 and TRBJ2-3; 8 bases align to TRBD2. The junction had 16 bases not matched to a gene; V was cut back by 4 bases and J by 6 bases. This CDR3 contains 17 residues. CDR1 SGHRS and CDR2 YFSETQ come from the germline V gene. CDR3 loop: CASSLVTSGVSTDTQYF. The part of the CDR3 DNA that was read is TGCGCCAGCAGCCTCGTTACTAGCGGAGTGTCTACGGATACG. Using reference TRBV5-1 and TRBJ2-3 for the parts outside the CDR3, the full variable domain is KAGVTQTPRYLIKTRGQQVTLSCSPISGHRSVSWYQQTPGQGLQFLFEYFSETQRNKGNFPGRFSGRQFSNSRSEMNVSTLELGDSALYLCASSLVTSGVSTDTQYFGPGTRLTVL.

As concerns this clone: The read ends 3 residues before the CDR3 terminus; that terminus is restored from the germline J gene. The J gene is TRBJ1-1, the V gene TRBV7-2; tentatively, D is TRBD1 (5 bases). Germline lookup yields CDR1 SGHTA and CDR2 FQGNSA. This CDR3 comprises 15 residues. The DNA read from the CDR3 is TGTGCCAGCAGCGACACTAGACCCGGGACTCCGCGT. Translation gives CASSDTRPGTPR. The whole CDR3 sequence is CASSDTRPGTPRAFF.

There are many counts of this clone. The CDR3 is cut off 3 residues early in the read; its end comes from the germline J gene. The genes are TRBV5-1 and TRBJ2-2; unclear D gene. V was clipped by 3 bases and J by 6 bases, with 12 bases between them. The CDR3 totals 14 residues. Germline-derived CDR1 and CDR2 are SGHRS and YFSETQ. CDR3 DNA, as far as it was read: TGCGCCAGCAGCTACGATGCAGGTCCCGGGGAG. Translated, it gives CASSYDAGPGE. The complete CDR3 sequence is CASSYDAGPGELFF.

In the case of this clone: The missing CDR3 end, 3 residues past where the read stops, is filled in from the germline J gene. The rearrangement joins TRBV30 to TRBJ1-2; maybe TRBD1 (5 bases). Trimming took off 2 bases at V and 4 bases at J, with 17 bases between the two ends. The CDR3 extends over 15 amino acids. Germline V CDR1 and CDR2: GTSNPN, SVGIG (reference sequence). The CDR3 spells CAWSRGESQGYGYTF. The sequenced part of the CDR3 DNA is TGTGCCTGGAGTAGGGGTGAGAGCCAGGGCTATGGC.

Concerning this clone itself: The CDR3 end is not reached by the read, which stops 3 residues before it; the germline J gene fills it in. The V and J genes are TRBV6-2 or TRBV6-3 and TRBJ1-2, with 8 bases that match TRBD1. The junction had 8 bases not matched to a gene; V was cut back by 5 bases and J by 3 bases. CDR1 is MNHEY, CDR2 SVGEGT, per germline. This CDR3 has 15 residues. Incomplete CDR3 DNA: TGTGCCAGCAGTCAAAACCAGGGGGCGTACTATGGC. It yields the protein CASSQNQGAYYG. The full CDR3 sequence reads CASSQNQGAYYGYTF.

The sequenced CDR3 bases are TGTGCCAGCTCACTCGGACTTTCCTACGAG. Translating it yields CASSLGLSYE. The full CDR3 sequence reads CASSLGLSYEQYF. The chain is built from TRBV18 and TRBJ2-7; the D gene is possibly TRBD2 (5 bases). The read halts 3 residues ahead of the CDR3 end, with the missing end drawn from the germline J gene. The CDR3 sequence is 13 residues long. CDR1 KGHSH and CDR2 LQKENI come from the germline V gene. Trimming took 4 bases from V and 1 from J, leaving 8 bases between them.

As for this clone: The read ends 3 residues shy of where the CDR3 ends; the end is completed using the germline J gene. The chain couples TRBV7-9 to TRBJ1-3, with TRBD1 matching 8 bases. This CDR3 spans 15 amino acids. Germline assignment: CDR1 SEHNR and CDR2 FQNEAQ (reference sequence). The V and J ends lost 5 bases and 2 bases, in that order; junction bases with no gene match: 5. CDR3 sequence: CASSQAGGPGNTIYF. CDR3 bases read: TGTGCCAGCAGCCAAGCAGGGGGCCCTGGAAACACC. The full variable domain, its missing parts supplied by reference TRBV7-9 and TRBJ1-3, is DTGVSQNPRHKITKRGQNVTFRCDPISEHNRLYWYRQTLGQGPEFLTYFQNEAQLEKSRLLSDRFSAERPKGSFSTLEIQRTEQGDSAMYLCASSQAGGPGNTIYFGEGSWLTVV.

Note on this clone: The read halts 3 residues ahead of the CDR3 end, with the missing end drawn from the germline J gene. The chain uses TRBV19 and TRBJ2-7; 8 nucleotides align to TRBD1. This CDR3 contains 17 residues. V lost 5 bases, J lost 2 bases, and 14 bases stayed unmatched. Germline V gene lookup returns CDR1 LNHDA and CDR2 SQIVND (reference sequence). The CDR3 sequence: CASSPRGRTGQPYEQYF. The DNA read from the CDR3 is TGTGCCAGTAGTCCCAGGGGTCGGACAGGGCAACCCTACGAG.

Notes on this clone: The CDR3 end lies 3 residues beyond the end of the read and is filled in from the germline J gene. The V gene is TRBV7-9, the J gene TRBJ2-7; 7 nucleotides agree with TRBD1. The CDR3 covers 11 residues. V shed 5 bases and J 6 bases; nucleotides not matched to a gene: 1. CDR1 and CDR2 (germline): SEHNR, FQNEAQ (reference sequence). Partial CDR3 DNA: TGTGCCAGCAGCCGGACAGGCGAG. Amino acid sequence: CASSRTGE. The full CDR3 protein reads CASSRTGEQYF.

This clone has just a few counts. The read stops 3 residues short of the end of the CDR3; the missing end is completed from the germline J gene. V is TRBV5-6 and J is TRBJ2-5; D perhaps matches TRBD2 (6 bases). The CDR3 runs to 15 residues. Germline V gene sequence: CDR1 SGHDT, CDR2 YYEEEE. The V gene lost 1 base and the J gene lost 5 bases, with 15 bases spanning the gap. CDR3 region: CASSLYIPAGETQYF. CDR3 bases read: TGTGCCAGCAGCTTGTATATCCCGGCGGGGGAGACC.

This clone showed up many times. One end of the junction is discordant with germline, which a read error may explain. The CDR3 spells CASSDAGAGTGELFF. CDR3 DNA, as far as it was read: TGCGCCAGCAGCGACGCGGGGGCGGGGACCGGGGAG. The rearrangement uses TRBV4-2 and TRBJ2-2, with D maybe TRBD2 (7 bases). The read ends 3 residues shy of where the CDR3 ends; the end is completed using the germline J gene. The CDR3 is 15 amino acids. Germline CDR1 and CDR2: LGHNA and YNFKEQ.

This clone was counted at least ten times. The CDR3 end lies 3 residues beyond the end of the read and is filled in from the germline J gene. This rearrangement joins TRBV29-1 to TRBJ1-4, with D hard to call. V lost 6 bases and J lost 4, with 9 bases in between. Germline V CDR1 and CDR2: SQVTM, ANQGSEA. The CDR3 runs to 12 residues. The covered CDR3 bases are TGCAGCGTCCTGCTACGTAATGAAAAA. It yields the protein CSVLLRNEK. The whole CDR3 reads CSVLLRNEKLFF. Supplemented by reference TRBV29-1 and TRBJ1-4, the full variable domain reads SAVISQKPSRDICQRGTSLTIQCQVDSQVTMMFWYRQQPGQSLTLIATANQGSEATYESGFVIDKFPISRPNLTFSTLTVSNMSPEDSSIYLCSVLLRNEKLFFGSGTQLSVL.

This clone was detected a few times. The CDR3 goes on 3 residues after the read ends, and that part is filled in from the germline J gene. The rearrangement links TRBV7-9 to TRBJ2-7; D unresolved. The CDR3 length is 15 residues. Looked up from germline, CDR1 is SEHNR and CDR2 is FQNEAQ (reference sequence). V was clipped by 6 bases and J by 3 bases, with 18 bases between them. The CDR3 here is CASSQDADNRYEQYF. The CDR3 DNA, read in part, is TGTGCCAGCAGTCAGGATGCTGATAACCGCTACGAG.

Details on this clone: The read gets to within 3 residues of the CDR3 end, and the germline J gene fills in the rest. The chain combines TRBV7-9 with TRBJ1-5, with 7 bases that match TRBD1. CDR1 and CDR2 from the germline V gene are SEHNR and FQNEAQ (reference sequence). J lost 3 bases, V lost 4 bases, and 3 bases had no gene match. This CDR3 is 14 amino acids long. This chain's CDR3 is CASSSGQFNQPQHF. Incomplete CDR3 DNA: TGTGCCAGCAGCTCGGGACAGTTCAATCAGCCC.